A few counts support the clone carrying this T cell receptor beta chain. Its antigen is still unknown. A read error may explain this, as a much larger clone is one base away. The V gene end was trimmed by 8 bases and the J gene end by 3 bases; junction bases not matched to a gene: 10. CDR1 and CDR2 from the germline V gene are MNHNS and SASEGT. This CDR3 spans 15 amino acids. Researchers took RNA transcripts and amplified the TCR beta CDR3 regions from them. During a first-round RT-PCR of the TCR CDR3, the HTBI primer set was used. TCRdb passed the multiplex PCR reads through MiXCR, listing each CDR3 protein once. The sample holds about 590,000 distinct CDR3 sequences, roughly 14% seen once. The data are from a study of T cells in Graves' hyperthyroidism and ophthalmopathy. The overall study: The initial diagnosis was the point when peripheral blood was collected, ahead of any treatment.

Those with hyperthyroidism were 18 to 65 years old, newly diagnosed, and ill for under 2 months. Uncontrolled infections, other autoimmune diseases, pregnancy or lactation led to exclusion of patients. Study-level findings and limits: From stable hyperthyroidism, ophthalmopathy was separated by a 13 V-J model.

This receptor was taken from a woman in her twenties or thirties with Graves' hyperthyroidism. Sequencing was performed on blood. V usage is TRBV6-1 and J usage is TRBJ2-1, with 7 positions matching TRBD2. CDR3 in DNA: TGTGCCAGCGGTGCGAGCGGACTAGGCTACAATGAGCAGTTCTTC. This translates into CASGASGLGYNEQFF.